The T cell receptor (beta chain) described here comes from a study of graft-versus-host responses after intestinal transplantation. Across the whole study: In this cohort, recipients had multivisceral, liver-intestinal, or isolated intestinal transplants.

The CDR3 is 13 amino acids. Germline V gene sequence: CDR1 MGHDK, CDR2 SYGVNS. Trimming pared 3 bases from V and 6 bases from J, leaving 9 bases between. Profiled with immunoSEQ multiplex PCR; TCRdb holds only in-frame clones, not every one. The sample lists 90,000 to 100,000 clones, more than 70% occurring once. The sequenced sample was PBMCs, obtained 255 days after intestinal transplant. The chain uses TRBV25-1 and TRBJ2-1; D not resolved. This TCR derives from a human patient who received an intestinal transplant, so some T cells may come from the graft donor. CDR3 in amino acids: CASSDTLGNEQFF. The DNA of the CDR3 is TGTGCCAGCAGTGACACCCTGGGCAATGAGCAGTTCTTC.